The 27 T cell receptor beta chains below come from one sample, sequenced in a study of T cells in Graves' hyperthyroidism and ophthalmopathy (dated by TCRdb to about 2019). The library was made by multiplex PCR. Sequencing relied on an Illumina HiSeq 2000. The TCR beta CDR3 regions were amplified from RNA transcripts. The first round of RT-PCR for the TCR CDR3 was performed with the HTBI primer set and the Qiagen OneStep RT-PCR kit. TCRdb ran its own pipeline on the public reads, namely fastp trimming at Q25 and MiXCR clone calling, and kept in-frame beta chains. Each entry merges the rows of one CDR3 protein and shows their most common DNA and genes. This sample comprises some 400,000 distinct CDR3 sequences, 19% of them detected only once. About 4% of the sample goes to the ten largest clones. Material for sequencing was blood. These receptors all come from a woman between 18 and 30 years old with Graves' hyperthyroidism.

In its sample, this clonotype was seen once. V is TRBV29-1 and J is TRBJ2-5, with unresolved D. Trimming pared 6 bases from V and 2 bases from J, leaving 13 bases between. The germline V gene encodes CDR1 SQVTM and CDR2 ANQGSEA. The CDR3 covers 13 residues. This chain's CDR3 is CSVEQELQETQYF. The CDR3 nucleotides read TGCAGCGTAGAGCAGGAACTTCAAGAGACCCAGTACTTC.

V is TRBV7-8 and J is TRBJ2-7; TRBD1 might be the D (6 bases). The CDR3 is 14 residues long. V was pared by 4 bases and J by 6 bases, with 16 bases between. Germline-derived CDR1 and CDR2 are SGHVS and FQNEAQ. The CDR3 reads CASSYTGSRGEQYF. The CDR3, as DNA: TGTGCCAGCAGCTACACAGGGAGTCGTGGCGAGCAGTACTTC.

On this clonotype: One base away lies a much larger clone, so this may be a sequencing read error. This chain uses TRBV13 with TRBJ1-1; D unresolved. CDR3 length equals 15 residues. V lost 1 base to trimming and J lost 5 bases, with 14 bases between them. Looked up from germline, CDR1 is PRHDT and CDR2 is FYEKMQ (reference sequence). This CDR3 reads CASSLASTWVTEAFF. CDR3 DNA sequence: TGTGCCAGCAGCTTAGCTTCGACATGGGTTACTGAAGCTTTCTTT.

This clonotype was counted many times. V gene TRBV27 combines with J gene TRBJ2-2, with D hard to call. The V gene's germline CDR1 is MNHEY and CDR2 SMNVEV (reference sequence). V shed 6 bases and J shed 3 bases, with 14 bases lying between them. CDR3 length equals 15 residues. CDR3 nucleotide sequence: TGTGCCAGCAGCTCAGTTGGACCGGACACCGGGGAGCTGTTTTTT. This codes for CASSSVGPDTGELFF.

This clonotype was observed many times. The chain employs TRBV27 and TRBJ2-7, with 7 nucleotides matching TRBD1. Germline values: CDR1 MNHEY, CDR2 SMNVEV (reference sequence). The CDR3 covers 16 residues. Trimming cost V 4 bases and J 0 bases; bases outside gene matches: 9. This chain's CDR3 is CASSWSTGESSYEQYF. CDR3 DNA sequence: TGTGCCAGCAGTTGGAGTACAGGGGAATCCTCCTACGAGCAGTACTTC.

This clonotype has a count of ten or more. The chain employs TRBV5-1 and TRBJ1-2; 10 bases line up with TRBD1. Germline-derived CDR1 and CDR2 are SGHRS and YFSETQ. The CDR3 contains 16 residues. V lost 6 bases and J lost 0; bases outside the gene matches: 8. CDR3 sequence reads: CASTGQGGSPNYGYTF. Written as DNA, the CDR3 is TGCGCCAGCACCGGACAGGGGGGTTCCCCTAACTATGGCTACACCTTC.

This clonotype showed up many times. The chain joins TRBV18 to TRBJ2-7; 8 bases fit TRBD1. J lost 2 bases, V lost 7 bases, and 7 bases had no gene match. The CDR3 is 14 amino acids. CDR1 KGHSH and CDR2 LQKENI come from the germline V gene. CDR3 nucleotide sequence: TGTGCCAGCTGGACGGGACAGGAGGCCTACGAGCAGTACTTC. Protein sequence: CASWTGQEAYEQYF.

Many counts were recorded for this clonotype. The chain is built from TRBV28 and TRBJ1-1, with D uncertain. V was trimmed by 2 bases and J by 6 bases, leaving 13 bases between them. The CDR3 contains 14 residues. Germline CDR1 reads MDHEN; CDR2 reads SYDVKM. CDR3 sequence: CASSLRGFRAEAFF. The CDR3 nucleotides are TGTGCCAGCAGTTTAAGAGGTTTTCGCGCTGAAGCTTTCTTT.

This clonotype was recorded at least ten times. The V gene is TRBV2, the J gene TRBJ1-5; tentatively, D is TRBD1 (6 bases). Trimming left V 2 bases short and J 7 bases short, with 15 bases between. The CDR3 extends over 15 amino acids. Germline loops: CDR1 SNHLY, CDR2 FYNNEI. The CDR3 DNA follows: TGTGCCAGCAGTGAATGGGGGGCCGGAGGACAGCCCCAGCATTTT. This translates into CASSEWGAGGQPQHF.

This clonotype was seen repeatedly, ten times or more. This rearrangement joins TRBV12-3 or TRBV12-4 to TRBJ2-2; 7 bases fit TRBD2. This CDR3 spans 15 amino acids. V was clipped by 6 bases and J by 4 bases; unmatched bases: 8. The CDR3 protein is CASSPSLALTGELFF. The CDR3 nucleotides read TGTGCCAGCAGCCCCTCACTAGCGCTCACCGGGGAGCTGTTTTTT.

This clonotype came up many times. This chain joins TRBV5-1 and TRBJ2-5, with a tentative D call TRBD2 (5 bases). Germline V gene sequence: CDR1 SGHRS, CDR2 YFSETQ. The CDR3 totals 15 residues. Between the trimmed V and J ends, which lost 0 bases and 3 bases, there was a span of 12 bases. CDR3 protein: CASSLGPGSEETQYF. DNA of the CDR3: TGCGCCAGCAGCTTGGGTCCGGGATCAGAAGAGACCCAGTACTTC.

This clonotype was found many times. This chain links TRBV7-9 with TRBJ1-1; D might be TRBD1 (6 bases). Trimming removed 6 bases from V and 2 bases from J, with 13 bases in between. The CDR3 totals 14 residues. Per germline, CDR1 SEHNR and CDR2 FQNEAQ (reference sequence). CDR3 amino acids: CASRQGGGNTEAFF. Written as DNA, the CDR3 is TGTGCCAGCAGACAGGGCGGGGGCAACACTGAAGCTTTCTTT.

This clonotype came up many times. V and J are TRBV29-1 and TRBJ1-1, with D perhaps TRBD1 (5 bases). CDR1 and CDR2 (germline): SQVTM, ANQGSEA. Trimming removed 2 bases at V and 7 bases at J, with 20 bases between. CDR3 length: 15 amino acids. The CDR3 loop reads CSVEYRAGRGFEAFF. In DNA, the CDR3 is TGCAGCGTTGAATACCGTGCAGGGAGAGGCTTTGAAGCTTTCTTT.

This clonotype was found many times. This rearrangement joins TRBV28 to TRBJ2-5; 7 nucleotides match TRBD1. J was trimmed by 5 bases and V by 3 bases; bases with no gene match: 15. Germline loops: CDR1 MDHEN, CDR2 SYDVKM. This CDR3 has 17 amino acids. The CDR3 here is CASSFVGDLTGRETQYF. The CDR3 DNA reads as TGTGCCAGCAGTTTTGTGGGGGATTTGACAGGGCGGGAGACCCAGTACTTC.

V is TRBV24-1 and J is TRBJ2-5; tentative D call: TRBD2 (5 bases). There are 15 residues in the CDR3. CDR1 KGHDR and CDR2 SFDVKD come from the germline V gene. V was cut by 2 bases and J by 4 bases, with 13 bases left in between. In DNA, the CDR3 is TGTGCCACCAGTGATTACCCGGGCCTAGCAGAGACCCAGTACTTC. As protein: CATSDYPGLAETQYF.

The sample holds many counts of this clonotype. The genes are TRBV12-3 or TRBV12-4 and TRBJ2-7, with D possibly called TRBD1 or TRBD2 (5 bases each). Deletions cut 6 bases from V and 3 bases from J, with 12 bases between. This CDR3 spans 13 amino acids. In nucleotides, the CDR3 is TGTGCCAGCAGCATTGGGGACGGCTACGAGCAGTACTTC. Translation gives CASSIGDGYEQYF.

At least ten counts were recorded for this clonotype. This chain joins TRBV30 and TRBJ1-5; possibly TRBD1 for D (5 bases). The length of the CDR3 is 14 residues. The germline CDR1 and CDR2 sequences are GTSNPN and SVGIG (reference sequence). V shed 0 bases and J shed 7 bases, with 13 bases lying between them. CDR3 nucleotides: TGTGCCTGGAGTGTACCAGGGACGGGCCAGCCCCAGCATTTT. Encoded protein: CAWSVPGTGQPQHF. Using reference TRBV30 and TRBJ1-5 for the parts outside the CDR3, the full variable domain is SQTIHQWPATLVQPVGSPLSLECTVEGTSNPNLYWYRQAAGRGLQLLFYSVGIGQISSEVPQNLSASRPQDRQFILSSKKLLLSDSGFYLCAWSVPGTGQPQHFGDGTRLSIL.

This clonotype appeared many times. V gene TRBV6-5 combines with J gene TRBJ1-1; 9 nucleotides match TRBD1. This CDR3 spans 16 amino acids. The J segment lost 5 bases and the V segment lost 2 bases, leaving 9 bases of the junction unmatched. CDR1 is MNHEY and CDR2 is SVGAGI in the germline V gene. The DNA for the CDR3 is TGTGCCAGCAGTTACCGACACGGACAGGGGAAGACTGAAGCTTTCTTT. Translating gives CASSYRHGQGKTEAFF.

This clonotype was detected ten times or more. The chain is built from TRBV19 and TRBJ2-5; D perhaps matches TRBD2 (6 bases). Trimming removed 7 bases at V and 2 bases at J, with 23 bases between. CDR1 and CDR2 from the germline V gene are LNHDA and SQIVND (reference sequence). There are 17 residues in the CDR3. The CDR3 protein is CASTADGRRDGQETQYF. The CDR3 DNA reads TGTGCCAGTACCGCGGATGGGAGGAGGGATGGACAAGAGACCCAGTACTTC.

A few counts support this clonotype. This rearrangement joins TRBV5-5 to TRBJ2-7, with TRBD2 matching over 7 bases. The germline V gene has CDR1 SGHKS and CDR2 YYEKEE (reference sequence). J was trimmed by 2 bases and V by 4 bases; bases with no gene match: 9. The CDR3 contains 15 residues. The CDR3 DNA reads TGTGCCAGCAGCGCCGGACTCCGGGGGGCCTACGAGCAGTACTTC. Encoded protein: CASSAGLRGAYEQYF.

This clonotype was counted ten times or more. The chain's CDR3 is CASSYVIGTAGELFF. The DNA of the CDR3 is TGTGCCAGCAGTTACGTGATTGGGACTGCAGGGGAGCTGTTTTTT. The chain links TRBV6-5 to TRBJ2-2, with D maybe TRBD2 (6 bases). CDR1 is MNHEY, CDR2 SVGAGI, per germline. The CDR3 contains 15 residues. With 2 bases removed from V and 8 bases from J, the gap between germline ends came to 15 bases.

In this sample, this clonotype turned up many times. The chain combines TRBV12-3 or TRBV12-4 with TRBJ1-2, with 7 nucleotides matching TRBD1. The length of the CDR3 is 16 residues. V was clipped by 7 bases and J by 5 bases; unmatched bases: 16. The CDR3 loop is CASISDIRQGNYGYTF. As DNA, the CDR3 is TGTGCCAGCATCTCGGATATTAGACAGGGCAATTATGGCTACACCTTC.

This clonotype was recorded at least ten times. CDR3 residues: CASTRGGLRRYTF. The DNA of the CDR3 is TGTGCCAGCACCCGGGGAGGTCTAAGGCGCTACACCTTC. V usage is TRBV6-1 and J usage is TRBJ1-2, with D uncertain. The CDR3 sequence is 13 residues long. Germline CDR1 and CDR2: MNHNS and SASEGT. Trimming took off 7 bases at V and 9 bases at J, with 18 bases between the two ends.

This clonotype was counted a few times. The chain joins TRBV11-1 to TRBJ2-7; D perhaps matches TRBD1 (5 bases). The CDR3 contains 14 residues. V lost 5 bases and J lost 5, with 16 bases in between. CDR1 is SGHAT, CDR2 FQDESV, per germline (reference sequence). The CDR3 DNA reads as TGTGCCAGCAGCCCACTTAGGCAGGGCAACGAGCAGTACTTC. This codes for CASSPLRQGNEQYF.

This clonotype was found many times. The CDR3 DNA is TGTGCCAGCAGCTTATCGGGGGCTGGTCAGCCCCAGCATTTT. It encodes CASSLSGAGQPQHF. The chain has TRBV7-2 and TRBJ1-5, with D possibly TRBD1 on 6 matching bases. The germline V gene has CDR1 SGHTA and CDR2 FQGNSA. V was pared by 2 bases and J by 6 bases, with 11 bases between. CDR3 length: 14 residues.

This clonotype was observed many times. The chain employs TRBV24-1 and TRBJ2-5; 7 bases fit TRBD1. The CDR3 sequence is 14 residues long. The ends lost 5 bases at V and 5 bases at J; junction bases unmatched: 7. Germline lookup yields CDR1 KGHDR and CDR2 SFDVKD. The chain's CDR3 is CATSGGGNWETQYF. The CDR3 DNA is TGTGCCACCAGTGGAGGGGGCAATTGGGAGACCCAGTACTTC.

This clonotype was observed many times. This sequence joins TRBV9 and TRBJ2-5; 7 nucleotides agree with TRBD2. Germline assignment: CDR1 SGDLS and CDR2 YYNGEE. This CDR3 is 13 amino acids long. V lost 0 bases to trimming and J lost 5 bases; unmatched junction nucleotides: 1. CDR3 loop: CASSVVAGETQYF. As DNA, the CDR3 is TGTGCCAGCAGCGTAGTAGCGGGCGAGACCCAGTACTTC.